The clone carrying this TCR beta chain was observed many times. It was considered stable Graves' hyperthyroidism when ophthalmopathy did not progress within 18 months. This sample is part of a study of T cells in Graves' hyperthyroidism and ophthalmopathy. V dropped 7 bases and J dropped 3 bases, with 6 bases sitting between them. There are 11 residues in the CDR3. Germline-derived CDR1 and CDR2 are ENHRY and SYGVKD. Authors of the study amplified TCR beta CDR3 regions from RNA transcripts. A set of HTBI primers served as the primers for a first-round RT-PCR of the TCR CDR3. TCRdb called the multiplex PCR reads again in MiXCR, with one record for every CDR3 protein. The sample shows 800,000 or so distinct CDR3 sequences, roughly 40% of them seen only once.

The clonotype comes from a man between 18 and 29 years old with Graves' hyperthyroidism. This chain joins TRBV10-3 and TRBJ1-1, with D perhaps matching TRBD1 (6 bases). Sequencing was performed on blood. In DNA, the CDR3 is TGTGCCATCAAGGGGGACACTGAAGCTTTCTTT. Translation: CAIKGDTEAFF.